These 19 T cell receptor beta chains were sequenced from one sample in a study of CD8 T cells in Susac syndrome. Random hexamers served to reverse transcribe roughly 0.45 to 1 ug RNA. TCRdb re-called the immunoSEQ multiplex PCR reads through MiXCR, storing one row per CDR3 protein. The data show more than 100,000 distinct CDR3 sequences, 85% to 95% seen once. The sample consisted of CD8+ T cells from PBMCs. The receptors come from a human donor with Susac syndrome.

CDR3 nucleotide sequence: TGTGCCAGCAGCTTCTACAGGGAATCTTTTTACGAGCAGTACTTC. Its translation: CASSFYRESFYEQYF. This chain uses TRBV5-4 with TRBJ2-7; D is perhaps TRBD1 (6 bases). Germline V CDR1 and CDR2: SGHNT, YYREEE (reference sequence). The CDR3 spans 15 residues. V was shortened by 2 bases and J by 4 bases, with 16 bases between the two germline ends.

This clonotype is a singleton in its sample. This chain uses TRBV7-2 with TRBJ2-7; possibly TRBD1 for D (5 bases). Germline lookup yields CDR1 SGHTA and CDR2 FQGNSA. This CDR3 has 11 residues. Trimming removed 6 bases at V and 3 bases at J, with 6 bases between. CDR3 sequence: CASRQGYEQYF. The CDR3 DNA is TGTGCCAGCAGGCAGGGCTACGAGCAGTACTTC. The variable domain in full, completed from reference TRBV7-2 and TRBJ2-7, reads GAGVSQSPSNKVTEKGKDVELRCDPISGHTALYWYRQSLGQGLEFLIYFQGNSAPDKSGLPSDRFSAERTGGSVSTLTIQRTQQEDSAVYLCASRQGYEQYFGPGTRLTVT.

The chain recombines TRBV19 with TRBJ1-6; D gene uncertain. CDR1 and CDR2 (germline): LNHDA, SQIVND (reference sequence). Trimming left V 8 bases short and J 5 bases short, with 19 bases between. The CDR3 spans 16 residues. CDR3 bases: TGTGCCAGTCTTGACCGAGACTACACCGATAATTCACCCCTCCACTTT. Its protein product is CASLDRDYTDNSPLHF.

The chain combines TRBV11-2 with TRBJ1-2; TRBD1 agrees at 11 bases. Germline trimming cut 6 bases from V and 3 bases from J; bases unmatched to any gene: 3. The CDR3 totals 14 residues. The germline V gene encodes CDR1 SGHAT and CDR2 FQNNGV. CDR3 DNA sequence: TGTGCCAGCAGACGGACAGGGGGCGACTATGGCTACACCTTC. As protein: CASRRTGGDYGYTF.

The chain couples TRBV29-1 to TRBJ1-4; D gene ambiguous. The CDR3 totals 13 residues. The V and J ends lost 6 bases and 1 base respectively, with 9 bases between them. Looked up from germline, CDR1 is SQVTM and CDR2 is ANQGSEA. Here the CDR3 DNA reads TGCAGCGTCAACGCGGGAACTAATGAAAAACTGTTTTTT. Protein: CSVNAGTNEKLFF. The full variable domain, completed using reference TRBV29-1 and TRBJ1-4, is SAVISQKPSRDICQRGTSLTIQCQVDSQVTMMFWYRQQPGQSLTLIATANQGSEATYESGFVIDKFPISRPNLTFSTLTVSNMSPEDSSIYLCSVNAGTNEKLFFGSGTQLSVL.

CDR3 bases: TGCAGCGTCCAGGAATTCAGGGGCGACCAGTACTTC. This encodes CSVQEFRGDQYF. The V gene is TRBV29-1, the J gene TRBJ2-7; weak D call: TRBD1 (6 bases). The CDR3 is 12 residues long. Germline V CDR1 and CDR2: SQVTM, ANQGSEA. Trimming took off 6 bases at V and 10 bases at J, with 19 bases between the two ends.

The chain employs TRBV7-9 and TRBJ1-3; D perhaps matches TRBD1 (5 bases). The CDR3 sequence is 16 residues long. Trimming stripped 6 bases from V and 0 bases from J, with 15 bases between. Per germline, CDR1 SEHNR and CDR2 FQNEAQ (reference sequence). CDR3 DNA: TGTGCCAGCAGAACTGGGACGGCGAGCTCTGGAAACACCATATATTTT. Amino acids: CASRTGTASSGNTIYF.

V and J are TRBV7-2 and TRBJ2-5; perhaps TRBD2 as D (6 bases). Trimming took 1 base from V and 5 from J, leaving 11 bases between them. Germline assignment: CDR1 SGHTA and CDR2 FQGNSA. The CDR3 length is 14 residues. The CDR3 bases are TGTGCCAGCAGCTTAGTTCGGGGGTTGGAGACCCAGTACTTC. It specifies CASSLVRGLETQYF.

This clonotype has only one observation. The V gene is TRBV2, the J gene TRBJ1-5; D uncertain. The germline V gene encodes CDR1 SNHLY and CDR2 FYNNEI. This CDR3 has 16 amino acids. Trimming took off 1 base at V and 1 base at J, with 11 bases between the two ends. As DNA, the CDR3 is TGTGCCAGCAGTGAAGAACTGGGAGTAAGCAATCAGCCCCAGCATTTT. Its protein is CASSEELGVSNQPQHF.

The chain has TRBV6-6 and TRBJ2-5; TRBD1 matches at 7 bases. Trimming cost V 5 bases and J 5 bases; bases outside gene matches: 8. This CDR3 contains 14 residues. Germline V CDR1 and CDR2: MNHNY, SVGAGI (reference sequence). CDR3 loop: CASSAWDSEETQYF. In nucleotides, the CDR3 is TGTGCCAGCAGTGCATGGGACAGTGAGGAGACCCAGTACTTC.

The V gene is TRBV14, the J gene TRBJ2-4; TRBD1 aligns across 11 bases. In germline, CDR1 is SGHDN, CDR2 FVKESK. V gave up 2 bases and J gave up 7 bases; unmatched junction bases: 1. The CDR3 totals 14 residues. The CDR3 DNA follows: TGTGCCAGCAGCCAACGGGACAGGGGGAACATTCAGTACTTC. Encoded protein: CASSQRDRGNIQYF.

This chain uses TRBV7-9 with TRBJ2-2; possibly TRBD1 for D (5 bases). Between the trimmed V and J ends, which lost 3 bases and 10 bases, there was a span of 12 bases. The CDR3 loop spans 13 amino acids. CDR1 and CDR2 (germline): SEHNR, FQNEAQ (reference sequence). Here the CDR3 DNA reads TGTGCCAGCAGCTTGACAGATGGGGAGGAGCTGTTTTTT. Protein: CASSLTDGEELFF.

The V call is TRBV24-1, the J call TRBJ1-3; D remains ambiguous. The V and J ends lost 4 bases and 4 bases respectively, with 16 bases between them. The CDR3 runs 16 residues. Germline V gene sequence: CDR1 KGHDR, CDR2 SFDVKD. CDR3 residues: CATSEDTPDSGNTIYF. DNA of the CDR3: TGTGCCACCAGTGAAGACACTCCGGATTCCGGAAACACCATATATTTT.

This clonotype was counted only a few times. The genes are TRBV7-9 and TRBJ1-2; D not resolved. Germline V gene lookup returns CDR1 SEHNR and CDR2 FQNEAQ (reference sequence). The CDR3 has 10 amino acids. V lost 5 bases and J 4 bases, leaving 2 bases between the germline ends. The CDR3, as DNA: TGTGCCAGCAGCCTCTATGGCTACACCTTC. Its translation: CASSLYGYTF.

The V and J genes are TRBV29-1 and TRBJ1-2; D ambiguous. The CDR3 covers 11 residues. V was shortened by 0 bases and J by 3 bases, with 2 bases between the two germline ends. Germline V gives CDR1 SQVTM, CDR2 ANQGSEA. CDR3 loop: CSVEEYYGYTF. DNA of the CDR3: TGCAGCGTTGAAGAGTACTATGGCTACACCTTC.

CDR3 coding DNA: TGTGCCAGTAGTATTGAACAGGAGTACGAGCAGTACTTC. Translating it yields CASSIEQEYEQYF. This chain links TRBV19 with TRBJ2-7; D is perhaps TRBD1 (5 bases). From germline, CDR1 is LNHDA and CDR2 SQIVND (reference sequence). The CDR3 has 13 amino acids. Trimming shortened V by 3 bases and J by 4 bases, and 10 bases separated the two germline ends. The whole variable domain, filled in from reference TRBV19 and TRBJ2-7, reads DGGITQSPKYLFRKEGQNVTLSCEQNLNHDAMYWYRQDPGQGLRLIYYSQIVNDFQKGDIAEGYSVSREKKESFPLTVTSAQKNPTAFYLCASSIEQEYEQYFGPGTRLTVT.

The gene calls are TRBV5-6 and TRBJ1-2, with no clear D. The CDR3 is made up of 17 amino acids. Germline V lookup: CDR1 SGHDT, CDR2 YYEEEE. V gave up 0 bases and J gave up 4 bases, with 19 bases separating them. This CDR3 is CASSLVRATDFRYGYTF. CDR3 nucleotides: TGTGCCAGCAGCTTGGTGCGTGCCACAGATTTTCGCTATGGCTACACCTTC. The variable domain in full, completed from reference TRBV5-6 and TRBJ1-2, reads DAGVTQSPTHLIKTRGQQVTLRCSPKSGHDTVSWYQQALGQGPQFIFQYYEEEERQRGNFPDRFSGHQFPNYSSELNVNALLLGDSALYLCASSLVRATDFRYGYTFGSGTRLTVV.

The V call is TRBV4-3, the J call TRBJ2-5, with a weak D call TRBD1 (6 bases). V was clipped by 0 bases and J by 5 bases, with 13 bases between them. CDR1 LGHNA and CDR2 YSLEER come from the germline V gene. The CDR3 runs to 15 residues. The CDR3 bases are TGCGCCAGCAGCCAAGAAACAGGGCTTGGGGAGACCCAGTACTTC. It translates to CASSQETGLGETQYF.

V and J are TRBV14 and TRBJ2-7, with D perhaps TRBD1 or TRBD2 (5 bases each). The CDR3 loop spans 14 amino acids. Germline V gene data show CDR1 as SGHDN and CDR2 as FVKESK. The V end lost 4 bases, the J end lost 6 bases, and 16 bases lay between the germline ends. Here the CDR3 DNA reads TGTGCCAGCAGCCGGCCAGGGAGAACGTTCGAGCAGTACTTC. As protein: CASSRPGRTFEQYF.